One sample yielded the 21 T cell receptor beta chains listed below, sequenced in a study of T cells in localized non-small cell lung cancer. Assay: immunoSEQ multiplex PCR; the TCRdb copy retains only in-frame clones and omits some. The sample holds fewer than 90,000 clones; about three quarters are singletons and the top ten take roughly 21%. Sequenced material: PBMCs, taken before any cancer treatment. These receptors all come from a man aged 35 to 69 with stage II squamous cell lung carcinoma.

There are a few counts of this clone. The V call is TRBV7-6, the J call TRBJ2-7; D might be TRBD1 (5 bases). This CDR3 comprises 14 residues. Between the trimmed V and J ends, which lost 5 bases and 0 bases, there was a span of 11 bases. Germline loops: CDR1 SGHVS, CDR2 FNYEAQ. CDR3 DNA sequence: TGTGCCAGCAGCCCCGAAGGGGCCTCCTACGAGCAGTACTTC. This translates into CASSPEGASYEQYF. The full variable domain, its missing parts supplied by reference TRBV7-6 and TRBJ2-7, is GAGVSQSPRYKVTKRGQDVALRCDPISGHVSLYWYRQALGQGPEFLTYFNYEAQQDKSGLPNDRFSAERPEGSISTLTIQRTEQRDSAMYRCASSPEGASYEQYFGPGTRLTVT.

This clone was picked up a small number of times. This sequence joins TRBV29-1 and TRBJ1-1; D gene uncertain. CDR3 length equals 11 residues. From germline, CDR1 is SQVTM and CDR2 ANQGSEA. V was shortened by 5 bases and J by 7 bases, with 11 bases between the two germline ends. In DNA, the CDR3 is TGCAGCGTTCACCCGTCGGGTGAAGCTTTCTTT. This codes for CSVHPSGEAFF.

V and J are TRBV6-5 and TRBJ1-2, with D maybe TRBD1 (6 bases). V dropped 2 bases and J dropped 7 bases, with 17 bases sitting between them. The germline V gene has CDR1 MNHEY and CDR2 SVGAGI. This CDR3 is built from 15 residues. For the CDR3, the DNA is TGTGCCAGCAGTTACGAGGGGGGCCGCCAGGGTGGCTACACCTTC. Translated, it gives CASSYEGGRQGGYTF.

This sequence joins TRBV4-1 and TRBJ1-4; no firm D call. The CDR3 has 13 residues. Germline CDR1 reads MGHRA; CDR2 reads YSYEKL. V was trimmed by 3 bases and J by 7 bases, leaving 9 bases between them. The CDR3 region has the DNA TGCGCCAGCAGCCACCGGATAGCTGAAAAACTGTTTTTT. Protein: CASSHRIAEKLFF.

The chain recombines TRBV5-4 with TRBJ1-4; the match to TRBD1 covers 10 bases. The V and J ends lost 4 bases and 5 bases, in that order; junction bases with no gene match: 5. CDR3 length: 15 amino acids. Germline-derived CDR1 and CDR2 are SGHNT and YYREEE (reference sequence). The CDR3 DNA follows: TGTGCCAGCAGCGATAGGACAGGGGGAAATGAAAAACTGTTTTTT. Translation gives CASSDRTGGNEKLFF.

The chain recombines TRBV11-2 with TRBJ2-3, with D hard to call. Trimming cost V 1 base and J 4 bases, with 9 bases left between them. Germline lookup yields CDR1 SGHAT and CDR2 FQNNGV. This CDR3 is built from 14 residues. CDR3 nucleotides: TGTGCCAGCAGCTTAGGTCCCCTGGCAGATACGCAGTATTTT. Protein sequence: CASSLGPLADTQYF.

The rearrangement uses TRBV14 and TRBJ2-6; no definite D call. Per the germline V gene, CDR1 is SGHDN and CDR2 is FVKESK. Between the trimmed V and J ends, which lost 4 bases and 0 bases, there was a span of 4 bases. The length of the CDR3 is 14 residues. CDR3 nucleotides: TGTGCCAGCAGCCCCTACTCTGGGGCCAACGTCCTGACTTTC. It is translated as CASSPYSGANVLTF.

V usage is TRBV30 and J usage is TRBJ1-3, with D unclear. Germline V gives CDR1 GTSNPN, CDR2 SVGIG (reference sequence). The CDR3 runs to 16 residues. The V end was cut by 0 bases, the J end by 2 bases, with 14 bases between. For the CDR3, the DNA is TGTGCCTGGAGTGTACGCTGGGAGGATCCTGGAAACACCATATATTTT. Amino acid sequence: CAWSVRWEDPGNTIYF. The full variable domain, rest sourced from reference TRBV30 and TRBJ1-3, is SQTIHQWPATLVQPVGSPLSLECTVEGTSNPNLYWYRQAAGRGLQLLFYSVGIGQISSEVPQNLSASRPQDRQFILSSKKLLLSDSGFYLCAWSVRWEDPGNTIYFGEGSWLTVV.

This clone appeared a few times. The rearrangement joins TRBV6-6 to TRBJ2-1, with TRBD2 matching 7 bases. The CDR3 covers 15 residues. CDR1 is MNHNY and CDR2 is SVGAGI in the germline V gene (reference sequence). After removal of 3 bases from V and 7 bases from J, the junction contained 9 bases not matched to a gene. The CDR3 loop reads CASSYNAGDRNEQFF. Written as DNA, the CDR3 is TGTGCCAGCAGTTATAACGCGGGAGATAGGAATGAGCAGTTCTTC.

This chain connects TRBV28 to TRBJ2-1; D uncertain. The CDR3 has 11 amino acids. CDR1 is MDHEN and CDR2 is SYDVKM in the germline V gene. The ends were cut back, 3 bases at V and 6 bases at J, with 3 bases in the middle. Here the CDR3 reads CASSFSNEQFF. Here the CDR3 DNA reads TGTGCCAGCAGTTTCAGCAATGAGCAGTTCTTC.

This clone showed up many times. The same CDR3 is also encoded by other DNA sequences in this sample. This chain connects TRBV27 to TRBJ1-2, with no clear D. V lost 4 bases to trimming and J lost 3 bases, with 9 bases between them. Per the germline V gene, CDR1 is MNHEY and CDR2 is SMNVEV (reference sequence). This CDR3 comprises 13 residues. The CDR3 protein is CASSSYRDYGYTF. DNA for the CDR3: TGTGCCAGCAGTTCTTACAGAGACTATGGCTACACCTTC.

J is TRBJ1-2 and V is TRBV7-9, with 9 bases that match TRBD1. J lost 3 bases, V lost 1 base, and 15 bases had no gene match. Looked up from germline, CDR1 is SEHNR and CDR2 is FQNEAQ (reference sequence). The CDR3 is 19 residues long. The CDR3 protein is CASSLGDPGQGPLYYGYTF. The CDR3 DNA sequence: TGTGCCAGCAGCTTAGGGGATCCCGGACAGGGGCCTTTGTACTATGGCTACACCTTC.

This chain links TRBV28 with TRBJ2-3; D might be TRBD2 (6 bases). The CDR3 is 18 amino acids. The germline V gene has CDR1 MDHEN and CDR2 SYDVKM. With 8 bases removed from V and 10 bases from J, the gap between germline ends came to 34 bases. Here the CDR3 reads CASGPLPGLSTSARAQYF. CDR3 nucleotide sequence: TGTGCCAGCGGACCACTGCCGGGACTCTCAACCTCCGCCCGGGCGCAGTATTTT.

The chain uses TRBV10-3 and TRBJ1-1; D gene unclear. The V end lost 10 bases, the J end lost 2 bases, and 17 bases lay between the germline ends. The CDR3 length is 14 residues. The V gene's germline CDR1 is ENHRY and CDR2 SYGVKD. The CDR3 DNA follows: TGTGCCACCGCAGCTCCAGGCGACAACACTGAAGCTTTCTTT. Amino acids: CATAAPGDNTEAFF.

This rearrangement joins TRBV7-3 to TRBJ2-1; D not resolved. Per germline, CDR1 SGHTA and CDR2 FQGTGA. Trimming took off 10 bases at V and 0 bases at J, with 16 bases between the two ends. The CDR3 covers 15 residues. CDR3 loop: CAKATGGNSYNEQFF. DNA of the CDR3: TGTGCCAAAGCGACGGGCGGAAACTCCTACAATGAGCAGTTCTTC.

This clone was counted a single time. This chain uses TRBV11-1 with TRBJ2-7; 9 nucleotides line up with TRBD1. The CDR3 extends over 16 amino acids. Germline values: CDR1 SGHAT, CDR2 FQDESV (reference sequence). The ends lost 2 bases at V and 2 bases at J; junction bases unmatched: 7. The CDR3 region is CASSLTGTGLTYEQYF. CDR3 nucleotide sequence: TGTGCCAGCAGCTTAACCGGGACAGGGCTTACCTACGAGCAGTACTTC.

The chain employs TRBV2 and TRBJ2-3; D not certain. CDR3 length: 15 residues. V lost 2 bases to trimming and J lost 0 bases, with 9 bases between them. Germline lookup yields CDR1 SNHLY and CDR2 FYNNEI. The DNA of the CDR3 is TGTGCCAGCAGTGAACCTGGCCTTAGCACAGATACGCAGTATTTT. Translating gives CASSEPGLSTDTQYF.

CDR3 loop: CAWSVAISGNTIYF. CDR3 DNA sequence: TGTGCCTGGAGTGTGGCCATCTCTGGAAACACCATATATTTT. V gene TRBV30 combines with J gene TRBJ1-3; no firm D call. Germline CDR1 and CDR2: GTSNPN and SVGIG (reference sequence). V was clipped by 0 bases and J by 0 bases, with 6 bases between them. The CDR3 length is 14 residues.

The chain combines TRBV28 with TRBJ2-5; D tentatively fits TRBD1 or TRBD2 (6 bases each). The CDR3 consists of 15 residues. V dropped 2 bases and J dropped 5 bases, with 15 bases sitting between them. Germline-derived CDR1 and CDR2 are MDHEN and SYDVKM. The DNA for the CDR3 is TGTGCCAGCAGTTTACCGGGGGCGAGAGGGGAGACCCAGTACTTC. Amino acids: CASSLPGARGETQYF.

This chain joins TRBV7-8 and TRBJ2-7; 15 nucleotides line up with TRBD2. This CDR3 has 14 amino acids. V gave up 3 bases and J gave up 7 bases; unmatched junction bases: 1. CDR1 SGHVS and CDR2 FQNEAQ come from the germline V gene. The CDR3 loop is CASSLGLAGGEQYF. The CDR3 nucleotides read TGTGCCAGCAGCTTGGGACTAGCGGGAGGTGAGCAGTACTTC.

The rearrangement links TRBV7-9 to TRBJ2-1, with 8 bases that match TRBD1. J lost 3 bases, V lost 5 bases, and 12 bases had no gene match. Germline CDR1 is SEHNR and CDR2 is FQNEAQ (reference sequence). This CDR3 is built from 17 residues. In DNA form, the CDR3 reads TGTGCCAGCAGCCCCTCAGGGGGCTCCACTCGCTACAATGAGCAGTTCTTC. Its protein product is CASSPSGGSTRYNEQFF.